What follows are 25 T cell receptor beta chains derived from one specimen sequenced in a study. MiXCR, run by TCRdb on the RT-PCR reads, gives a single entry per CDR3 protein. Among hundreds of thousands of distinct CDR3 sequences, approximately 15% were seen once, and the ten largest hold 3.6%. The sample taken for sequencing was memory CD4+ T cells from blood. The receptors derive from a female donor in good health, serving as a healthy control.

This rearrangement joins TRBV6-5 to TRBJ1-1; tentatively, D is TRBD1 (5 bases). The ends were cut back, 3 bases at V and 0 bases at J, with 11 bases in the middle. CDR1 MNHEY and CDR2 SVGAGI come from the germline V gene. This CDR3 contains 15 residues. DNA for the CDR3: TGTGCCAGCAGTTATTTCAGGGCCATGAACACTGAAGCTTTCTTT. Amino acid sequence: CASSYFRAMNTEAFF.

This chain connects TRBV5-8 to TRBJ1-2; D ambiguous. Trimming stripped 1 base from V and 1 base from J, with 8 bases between. The CDR3 totals 14 residues. In germline, CDR1 is SGHTS, CDR2 YDEGEE. In nucleotides, the CDR3 is TGTGCCAGCAGCTTGTACCAGATTAACTATGGCTACACCTTC. Amino acid sequence: CASSLYQINYGYTF.

This clonotype was observed at least ten times. V usage is TRBV7-8 and J usage is TRBJ1-5; TRBD1 matches at 7 bases. The CDR3 extends over 16 amino acids. With V trimmed by 0 bases and J by 6 bases, 8 bases remained unmatched. Germline lookup yields CDR1 SGHVS and CDR2 FQNEAQ. The CDR3 sequence: CASSLANDRVVQPQHF. The CDR3 region has the DNA TGTGCCAGCAGCTTAGCTAACGACAGGGTGGTTCAGCCCCAGCATTTT.

This clonotype has a handful of counts. The chain is built from TRBV7-8 and TRBJ2-7, with D possibly TRBD2 on 6 matching bases. Germline lookup yields CDR1 SGHVS and CDR2 FQNEAQ. V was trimmed by 3 bases and J by 5 bases, leaving 14 bases between them. The CDR3 has 14 amino acids. CDR3 DNA: TGTGCCAGCAGCTTTTTCCTGGGACTTGACGAGCAGTACTTC. Translating it yields CASSFFLGLDEQYF. The full variable domain, rest sourced from reference TRBV7-8 and TRBJ2-7, is GAGVSQSPRYKVAKRGQDVALRCDPISGHVSLFWYQQALGQGPEFLTYFQNEAQLDKSGLPSDRFFAERPEGSVSTLKIQRTQQEDSAVYLCASSFFLGLDEQYFGPGTRLTVT.

The rearrangement links TRBV3-1 to TRBJ1-2; TRBD1 is a possible D gene (6 bases). V lost 4 bases to trimming and J lost 7 bases, with 13 bases between them. The CDR3 is 13 residues long. From germline, CDR1 is LGHDT and CDR2 YNNKEL (reference sequence). The CDR3 coding sequence is TGTGCCAGCAGCCCCCCCAGGGGAGGTGGCTACACCTTC. This gives the protein CASSPPRGGGYTF. The full variable domain, its missing parts supplied by reference TRBV3-1 and TRBJ1-2, is DTAVSQTPKYLVTQMGNDKSIKCEQNLGHDTMYWYKQDSKKFLKIMFSYNNKELIINETVPNRFSPKSPDKAHLNLHINSLELGDSAVYFCASSPPRGGGYTFGSGTRLTVV.

V is TRBV3-1 and J is TRBJ2-3; D possibly corresponds to TRBD2 (6 bases). V lost 3 bases and J lost 4, with 11 bases in between. The CDR3 runs to 14 residues. Per germline, CDR1 LGHDT and CDR2 YNNKEL (reference sequence). CDR3 amino acids: CASSHEWGADTQYF. For the CDR3, the DNA is TGTGCCAGCAGCCACGAATGGGGGGCAGATACGCAGTATTTT.

CDR3 nucleotide sequence: TGTGCCAGCAGCTGGGGACGCAGCTCTGGAAACACCATATATTTT. It codes for CASSWGRSSGNTIYF. This chain uses TRBV5-6 with TRBJ1-3; D is possibly TRBD1 (5 bases). The CDR3 totals 15 residues. V was shortened by 3 bases and J by 0 bases, with 10 bases between the two germline ends. Germline V lookup: CDR1 SGHDT, CDR2 YYEEEE. Using reference TRBV5-6 and TRBJ1-3 for the parts outside the CDR3, the full variable domain is DAGVTQSPTHLIKTRGQQVTLRCSPKSGHDTVSWYQQALGQGPQFIFQYYEEEERQRGNFPDRFSGHQFPNYSSELNVNALLLGDSALYLCASSWGRSSGNTIYFGEGSWLTVV.

This clonotype appeared once. The CDR3 sequence: CASSEGSGGREFF. For the CDR3, the DNA is TGTGCCAGCAGTGAGGGCTCCGGGGGACGGGAGTTCTTC. The rearrangement joins TRBV6-4 to TRBJ2-1; D is possibly TRBD2 (6 bases). The length of the CDR3 is 13 residues. Germline V gene data show CDR1 as MRHNA and CDR2 as SNTAGT. V lost 3 bases, J lost 14 bases, and 17 bases lay in between.

The chain joins TRBV2 to TRBJ2-2; the match to TRBD2 covers 11 bases. Germline CDR1 is SNHLY and CDR2 is FYNNEI. V lost 6 bases, J lost 10 bases, and 10 bases stayed unmatched. The CDR3 has 15 amino acids. The CDR3 coding sequence is TGTGCCAGCAGCACTAGCGGGAGAGGGTCCAAGGAGCTGTTTTTT. Residues: CASSTSGRGSKELFF.

The J gene is TRBJ2-1, the V gene TRBV10-1; 16 bases align to TRBD2. The CDR3 contains 18 residues. The junction had 12 bases not matched to a gene; V was cut back by 5 bases and J by 8 bases. Germline CDR1 and CDR2: WNHNN and SYGVQD (reference sequence). The CDR3 sequence: CASSNGSGTSGRAHEQFF. The DNA of the CDR3 is TGCGCCAGCAGTAACGGCTCCGGGACTAGCGGGAGGGCTCATGAGCAGTTCTTC.

The chain is built from TRBV29-1 and TRBJ1-1; 9 bases are a match to TRBD1. Germline V gives CDR1 SQVTM, CDR2 ANQGSEA. This CDR3 region has 14 residues. The junction had 12 bases not matched to a gene; V was cut back by 5 bases and J by 8 bases. The CDR3 protein is CSVSPLQGAGEAFF. In DNA form, the CDR3 reads TGCAGCGTTTCCCCGCTACAGGGGGCAGGGGAAGCTTTCTTT.

This clonotype appeared many times. This sequence joins TRBV12-3 or TRBV12-4 and TRBJ1-6, with no clear D. V was trimmed by 6 bases and J by 0 bases, leaving 9 bases between them. The CDR3 spans 15 residues. This chain's CDR3 is CASRDGYSYNSPLHF. CDR3 bases: TGTGCCAGCAGGGATGGCTACTCCTATAATTCACCCCTCCACTTT.

This clonotype appeared many times. The chain links TRBV10-3 to TRBJ2-6, with D perhaps TRBD1 (5 bases). V was trimmed by 4 bases and J by 1 base, leaving 8 bases between them. The CDR3 extends over 15 amino acids. From germline, CDR1 is ENHRY and CDR2 SYGVKD. The CDR3 here is CAISATDSGANVLTF. CDR3 in DNA: TGTGCCATCAGTGCGACAGATTCTGGGGCCAACGTCCTGACTTTC.

The chain is built from TRBV7-6 and TRBJ1-2; possibly TRBD1 for D (6 bases). Germline V lookup: CDR1 SGHVS, CDR2 FNYEAQ. This CDR3 has 13 amino acids. V dropped 2 bases and J dropped 7 bases, with 11 bases sitting between them. The CDR3 here is CASSLLVQGGYTF. In DNA, the CDR3 is TGTGCCAGCAGCTTATTGGTACAGGGTGGCTACACCTTC. Using reference TRBV7-6 and TRBJ1-2 for the parts outside the CDR3, the full variable domain is GAGVSQSPRYKVTKRGQDVALRCDPISGHVSLYWYRQALGQGPEFLTYFNYEAQQDKSGLPNDRFSAERPEGSISTLTIQRTEQRDSAMYRCASSLLVQGGYTFGSGTRLTVV.

The chain combines TRBV20-1 with TRBJ2-7; D is possibly TRBD2 (5 bases). This CDR3 is 12 amino acids long. The germline CDR1 and CDR2 sequences are DFQATT and SNEGSKA (reference sequence). V was shortened by 5 bases and J by 1 base, with 9 bases between the two germline ends. CDR3 sequence reads: CSARRGSYEQYF. The CDR3 DNA sequence: TGCAGTGCTCGACGGGGATCCTACGAGCAGTACTTC.

This clonotype was detected ten times or more. The chain combines TRBV7-2 with TRBJ1-2, with TRBD1 as a possible D gene (5 bases). This CDR3 has 15 residues. Germline lookup yields CDR1 SGHTA and CDR2 FQGNSA. Trimming removed 5 bases at V and 2 bases at J, with 15 bases between. The CDR3 loop is CASSLDGGRNYGYTF. Written as DNA, the CDR3 is TGTGCCAGCAGCCTTGATGGGGGGAGGAACTATGGCTACACCTTC. Supplemented by reference TRBV7-2 and TRBJ1-2, the full variable domain reads GAGVSQSPSNKVTEKGKDVELRCDPISGHTALYWYRQSLGQGLEFLIYFQGNSAPDKSGLPSDRFSAERTGGSVSTLTIQRTQQEDSAVYLCASSLDGGRNYGYTFGSGTRLTVV.

This clonotype was seen repeatedly, ten times or more. Here the CDR3 reads CASSLAVRSSYNEQFF. For the CDR3, the DNA is TGCGCCAGCAGCTTGGCGGTTAGAAGCTCCTACAATGAGCAGTTCTTC. The chain joins TRBV5-1 to TRBJ2-1; D is undetermined. The CDR3 consists of 16 residues. In germline, CDR1 is SGHRS, CDR2 YFSETQ. V shed 0 bases and J shed 0 bases, with 10 bases lying between them.

The chain couples TRBV24-1 to TRBJ2-1; TRBD2 matches at 7 bases. CDR1 KGHDR and CDR2 SFDVKD come from the germline V gene. V lost 2 bases to trimming and J lost 0 bases; unmatched junction nucleotides: 9. The CDR3 length is 18 residues. DNA for the CDR3: TGTGCCACCAGTGATTCAGCGTCTAGCGGCGCCTCCTACAATGAGCAGTTCTTC. This codes for CATSDSASSGASYNEQFF.

This clonotype appeared a few times. This chain connects TRBV4-3 to TRBJ1-1; 12 bases are a match to TRBD1. This CDR3 contains 16 residues. Per germline, CDR1 LGHNA and CDR2 YSLEER. J lost 4 bases, V lost 2 bases, and 5 bases had no gene match. The CDR3 protein is CASSQPGQGAGTEAFF. CDR3 sequence (DNA): TGCGCCAGCAGCCAACCGGGACAGGGGGCGGGCACTGAAGCTTTCTTT.

This clonotype appeared many times. The CDR3 sequence: CASSLAGTGYTGELFF. CDR3 bases: TGCGCCAGCAGCTTGGCCGGGACAGGATACACCGGGGAGCTGTTTTTT. V is TRBV5-1 and J is TRBJ2-2; TRBD1 matches at 8 bases. Germline CDR1 is SGHRS and CDR2 is YFSETQ. V shed 0 bases, J shed 3 bases, and the junction held 4 bases outside the gene matches. The CDR3 spans 16 residues. Complete variable domain (other parts from reference TRBV5-1 and TRBJ2-2): KAGVTQTPRYLIKTRGQQVTLSCSPISGHRSVSWYQQTPGQGLQFLFEYFSETQRNKGNFPGRFSGRQFSNSRSEMNVSTLELGDSALYLCASSLAGTGYTGELFFGEGSRLTVL.

This clonotype has a count of ten or more. The chain couples TRBV12-1 to TRBJ2-1; the D call in the table, TRBD2, was not verified against the DNA. TRBV12-1 counts as a pseudogene. The CDR3 runs to 15 residues. As DNA, the CDR3 is TGTGCCAGCAGCTCTCTAGCGGGAGAGCGGAATGAGCAGTTCTTC. Translated, it gives CASSSLAGERNEQFF.

There are a few counts of this clonotype. J is TRBJ2-5 and V is TRBV5-5, with 7 bases lining up with TRBD1. With V trimmed by 4 bases and J by 3 bases, 3 bases remained unmatched. CDR1 and CDR2 from the germline V gene are SGHKS and YYEKEE (reference sequence). This CDR3 comprises 13 residues. The CDR3: CASSRQGEETQYF. In DNA, the CDR3 is TGTGCCAGCAGCAGACAGGGTGAAGAGACCCAGTACTTC.

This clonotype was seen at least ten times. This chain joins TRBV5-1 and TRBJ2-3, with no clear D. The V gene lost 0 bases and the J gene lost 4 bases, with 9 bases spanning the gap. The CDR3 length is 14 residues. Germline V gene data show CDR1 as SGHRS and CDR2 as YFSETQ. This CDR3 reads CASSLVGGSDTQYF. The CDR3 DNA sequence: TGCGCCAGCAGCTTGGTCGGCGGTTCAGATACGCAGTATTTT. The full variable domain, its missing parts supplied by reference TRBV5-1 and TRBJ2-3, is KAGVTQTPRYLIKTRGQQVTLSCSPISGHRSVSWYQQTPGQGLQFLFEYFSETQRNKGNFPGRFSGRQFSNSRSEMNVSTLELGDSALYLCASSLVGGSDTQYFGPGTRLTVL.

This clonotype was recorded a few times. The chain joins TRBV7-2 to TRBJ1-3; D not certain. The CDR3 totals 15 residues. Germline assignment: CDR1 SGHTA and CDR2 FQGNSA. Trimming left V 2 bases short and J 0 bases short, with 8 bases between. CDR3 sequence: CASSLRLFSGNTIYF. The DNA of the CDR3 is TGTGCCAGCAGCTTACGACTATTCTCTGGAAACACCATATATTTT.

This clonotype was observed at least ten times. The V and J genes are TRBV29-1 and TRBJ2-5; TRBD1 matches at 9 bases. V shed 4 bases and J 5 bases; nucleotides not matched to a gene: 2. CDR1 is SQVTM, CDR2 ANQGSEA, per germline. The CDR3 contains 12 residues. CDR3: CSVVGQGETQYF. CDR3 DNA sequence: TGCAGCGTTGTCGGACAGGGGGAGACCCAGTACTTC.